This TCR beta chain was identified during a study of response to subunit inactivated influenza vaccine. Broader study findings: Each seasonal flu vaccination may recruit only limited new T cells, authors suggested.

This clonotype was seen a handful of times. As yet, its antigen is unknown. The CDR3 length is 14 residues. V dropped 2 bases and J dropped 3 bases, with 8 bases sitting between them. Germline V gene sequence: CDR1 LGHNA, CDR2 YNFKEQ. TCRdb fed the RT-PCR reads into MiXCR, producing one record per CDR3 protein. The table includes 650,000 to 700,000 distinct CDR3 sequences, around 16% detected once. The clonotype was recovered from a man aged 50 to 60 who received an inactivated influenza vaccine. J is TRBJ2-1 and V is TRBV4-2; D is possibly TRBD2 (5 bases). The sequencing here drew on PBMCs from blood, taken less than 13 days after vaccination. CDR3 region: CASSQQLGYNEQFF. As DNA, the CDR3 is TGTGCCAGCAGCCAACAACTAGGCTACAATGAGCAGTTCTTC.